The rows below give T cell receptor beta chains drawn from one sample of a study of blood T cell repertoires in COVID-19. This table comes from immunoSEQ multiplex PCR, and its TCRdb copy is limited to in-frame clones, with some not included. Among hundreds of thousands of clones, roughly nine tenths were seen once, and the ten largest hold around 7.8%. The source material was peripheral blood. The origin of the receptors is a woman aged 45-60 years with COVID-19, enrolled during active disease. CDR3s include the opening cysteine and the closing phenylalanine or tryptophan. D genes are given only for firm matches. Only part of the rows carry a size: once, few, many, or a class if the clone is expanded.

d_call	clone_size	v_call	j_call	cdr3_nt	cdr3_aa
-	-	TRBV29-1	TRBJ2-7	TGCAGCGTTGAGGGGCGGGGTCCCTCCTCCTACGAGCAGTACTTC	CSVEGRGPSSYEQYF
TRBD1	-	TRBV5-5	TRBJ2-1	TGTGCCAGCAGCTTAGGGCAGGGGGTGGACAATGAGCAGTTCTTC	CASSLGQGVDNEQFF
TRBD1	-	TRBV27	TRBJ2-5	TGTGCCAGCAGCAACCCGTCCGGGACAGGGCAAGAGACCCAGTACTTC	CASSNPSGTGQETQYF
TRBD1	-	TRBV6-6	TRBJ1-1	TGTGCCAGCAGCACGGGACAGTCTCAAAGAGCTTTCTTT	CASSTGQSQRAFF
TRBD1	-	TRBV7-6	TRBJ2-2	TGTGCCAGCAGCTTGGGACAGGGAGACCTTTCGGGGGAGCTGTTTTTT	CASSLGQGDLSGELFF
-	-	TRBV11-3	TRBJ1-5	TGTGCCAGCAGCCCTGTCGGGGTAAGCAATCAGCCCCAGCATTTT	CASSPVGVSNQPQHF
TRBD1	-	TRBV5-1	TRBJ1-1	TGCGCCAGCAGCACCTCCGGGACAGGGCGAGCTTTCTTT	CASSTSGTGRAFF
-	-	TRBV20-1	TRBJ1-4	TGCAGTGCTGCCTGGGCTGAAAAACTGTTTTTT	CSAAWAEKLFF
-	-	TRBV5-5	TRBJ1-1	TGTGCCAGCAGCTTTCGTAACACTGAAGCTTTCTTT	CASSFRNTEAFF
-	-	TRBV2	TRBJ1-6	TGTGCCAGCAGTTGGGGCTTGAGGGGGGGCTACGGGGCTAATTCACCCCTCCACTTT	CASSWGLRGGYGANSPLHF
TRBD2	-	TRBV7-9	TRBJ2-2	TGTGCCAGCAGCATAACTAGCGGGGTAGCCGGGGAGCTGTTTTTT	CASSITSGVAGELFF
TRBD1	-	TRBV19	TRBJ2-7	TGTGCCAGTAGTCTGGACAGGGCCTACGAGCAGTACTTC	CASSLDRAYEQYF
-	-	TRBV9	TRBJ1-3	TGTGCCAGCAGCGTAGATATAAGGAGCTCTGGAAACACCATATATTTT	CASSVDIRSSGNTIYF
TRBD1	-	TRBV5-1	TRBJ1-2	TGCGCCAGCAGCCCGGGACAGGGATGGAATGGCTACACCTTC	CASSPGQGWNGYTF
-	-	TRBV4-2	TRBJ1-4	TGTGCCAGCAGCCAAGTCTGGCAGGGGAATGAAAAACTGTTTTTT	CASSQVWQGNEKLFF
-	-	TRBV19	TRBJ1-2	TGTGCCAGTAGTATTCCCGGACAGAATCCTTATGGCTACACCTTC	CASSIPGQNPYGYTF
-	-	TRBV13	TRBJ2-7	TGTGCCAGCACCCAGGGGGCGGGGGGGCGCGAGCAGTACTTC	CASTQGAGGREQYF
-	-	TRBV11-2	TRBJ2-3	TGTGCCAGCAGCTCACGGTCCCATGTAGGGGTTGCAAAGCCAGATACGCAGTATTTT	CASSSRSHVGVAKPDTQYF
TRBD1	-	TRBV5-1	TRBJ2-7	TGCGCCAGCAGCTTAGGACAGGGGCTTAACGAGCAGTACTTC	CASSLGQGLNEQYF
TRBD1	-	TRBV30	TRBJ2-2	TGTGCCTGGAGAAGGGACAGATACACCGGGGAGCTGTTTTTT	CAWRRDRYTGELFF
TRBD1	-	TRBV18	TRBJ2-5	TGTGCCAGCTCACCAAGACAGGGTGGGGGCCAAGAGACCCAGTACTTC	CASSPRQGGGQETQYF
-	-	TRBV30	TRBJ2-6	TGTGCCTGGAACCGGGACTCTGGGGCCAACGTCCTGACTTTC	CAWNRDSGANVLTF
TRBD2	-	TRBV19	TRBJ2-2	TGTGCCAGTAGTATAGAACCAGCGGGGGGACTTCGCGACGGGGAGCTGTTTTTT	CASSIEPAGGLRDGELFF
TRBD1	-	TRBV28	TRBJ2-5	TGTGCCAGCAGCACACAATCCCGGGACAGCCGCCGAGAGACCCAGTACTTC	CASSTQSRDSRRETQYF
TRBD1	-	TRBV5-3	TRBJ2-1	TGTGCCAGAAGCCTCCGACAGGGATGGTGGCCCCTGAACAATGAGCAGTTCTTC	CARSLRQGWWPLNNEQFF
TRBD2	-	TRBV10-3	TRBJ2-1	TGTGCCATCAAGGGGACTAGCGGGGGCTACAATGAGCAGTTCTTC	CAIKGTSGGYNEQFF
-	-	TRBV11-2	TRBJ2-1	TGTGCCAGCAGCATCGCTCAGGGGTTATACAATGAGCAGTTCTTC	CASSIAQGLYNEQFF
-	-	TRBV7-9	TRBJ1-1	TGTGCCAGCTCCCGGAACACTGAAGCTTTCTTT	CASSRNTEAFF
-	-	TRBV5-1	TRBJ1-1	TGCGCCAGCAGACAGGCAGGGGTTGAAGCTTTCTTT	CASRQAGVEAFF
-	-	TRBV11-2	TRBJ2-2	TGTGCCAGCACCCTCGGGTCGAACACCGGGGAGCTGTTTTTT	CASTLGSNTGELFF
-	-	TRBV5-1	TRBJ2-5	TGCGCCAGCAGCTTGGCATCAGGGGCCGGGGAGACCCAGTACTTC	CASSLASGAGETQYF
TRBD2	few	TRBV6-1	TRBJ2-1	TGTGCCAGCAGTGAACTAGCGGGCTCCTACAATGAGCAGTTCTTC	CASSELAGSYNEQFF
-	-	TRBV19	TRBJ1-4	TGTGCCAGTAGCCAGAACATGGATGAAAAACTGTTTTTT	CASSQNMDEKLFF